This TCR beta chain came from a study of CD8+ T cells in alopecia areata. Overall study results and limits: Compared with mice, patients displayed less clear TCR sharing, possibly for HLA-related reasons.

RNA was isolated and reverse transcribed to cDNA, the sequencing template. TCRdb's copy holds only in-frame clones and misses some; the assay was immunoSEQ multiplex PCR. The data contain 100,000 to 120,000 clones, roughly 60% of them singletons. Germline V gene data show CDR1 as MDHEN and CDR2 as SYDVKM. The J segment lost 4 bases and the V segment lost 3 bases, leaving 17 bases of the junction unmatched. The CDR3 is 18 amino acids. This clone was detected a few times. What it binds is unknown. Sample: CD8+ T cells sorted from blood. The TCR comes from a human donor in good health. This chain joins TRBV28 and TRBJ1-1; 7 bases agree with TRBD1. The DNA for the CDR3 is TGTGCCAGCAGTTTGAGGCCGACGGGGATATCAGGGGGCACTGAAGCTTTCTTT. Amino acid sequence: CASSLRPTGISGGTEAFF.